This TCR beta chain came from a study of shared clonotypes between healthy human individuals. Background on the study: Per donor, CD8 memory used one plate, CD8 naive used two, CD4 memory used three and CD4 naive used three.

The naive CD8 population came from CD45RO-negative cells selected for CCR7, without terminally differentiated effector memory CD45RA+ cells. A remark on this clone: Its antigen is undetermined.

The CDR3 totals 14 residues. V gave up 3 bases and J gave up 7 bases; unmatched junction bases: 7. Germline V gene sequence: CDR1 SGDLS, CDR2 YYNGEE. Study-level results: Naive subsets, compared against memory subsets, generally had larger estimated richness values.

Assay execution took place at the deep level. Splitting of each subset's genomic DNA was done evenly across several immunoSEQ plates. Profiled with immunoSEQ multiplex PCR; TCRdb holds only in-frame clones, not every one. The repertoire holds 1.5 million to 2.5 million clones, about 95% seen once, with approximately 1.2% in the top ten. This clonotype originated in a man between 18 and 29 years old in good health. The chain is built from TRBV9 and TRBJ2-1, with 7 bases that match TRBD1. Sample: naive CD8+ T cells sorted from blood. CDR3 sequence (DNA): TGTGCCAGCAGCGGAGAGGGGGCTGGTAATGAGCAGTTCTTC. It encodes CASSGEGAGNEQFF.